This T cell receptor (beta chain) was captured by sequencing in a study of cytomegalovirus exposure and HLA in healthy donors. Notes on the study in general: Per published accounts, TCR beta sequences correctly predicted the HLA-A and HLA-B alleles of most subjects. For most TCR sequences rarity was the rule, although some public TCRs occurred in many donors. Analysis was carried out at a later point, and it linked a missense DCLRE1C variant to TCR beta V- and J-gene trimming. Later, TCR association rates were found to vary by HLA locus, highest for DRB1 and lowest for HLA-C.

This clone showed up just a few times. The antigen remains unidentified. CDR3 length: 16 residues. Germline V lookup: CDR1 LNHNV, CDR2 YYDKDF (reference sequence). Trimming took off 6 bases at V and 3 bases at J, with 20 bases between the two ends. Vbeta (60) and Jbeta (13) primers were used in the PCR. The repertoire was sequenced with immunoSEQ multiplex PCR; TCRdb's copy has only in-frame clones and lacks some. The top ten hold 1.9% of the sample, which has some 120,000 clones, less than 20% seen once. The sample taken for sequencing was PBMCs. The receptor was isolated from a woman between 18 and 29 years old in good health and CMV-seronegative. The chain couples TRBV15 to TRBJ1-1, with D tentatively TRBD1 (6 bases). The CDR3 DNA is TGTGCCACCAGTTTTACGCCAGGGGCAGGGGACACTGAAGCTTTCTTT. Protein sequence: CATSFTPGAGDTEAFF.